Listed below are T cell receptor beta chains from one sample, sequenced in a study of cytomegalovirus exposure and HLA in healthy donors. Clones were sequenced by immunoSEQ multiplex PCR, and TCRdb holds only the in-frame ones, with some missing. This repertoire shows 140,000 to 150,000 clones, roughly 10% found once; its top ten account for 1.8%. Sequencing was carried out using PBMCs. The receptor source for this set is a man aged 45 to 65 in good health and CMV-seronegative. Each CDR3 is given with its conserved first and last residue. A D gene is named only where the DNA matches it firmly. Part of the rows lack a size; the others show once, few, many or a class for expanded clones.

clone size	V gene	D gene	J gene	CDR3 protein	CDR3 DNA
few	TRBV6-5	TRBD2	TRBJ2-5	CASSAGRGGWETQYF	TGTGCCAGCAGTGCGGGGAGGGGAGGGTGGGAGACCCAGTACTTC
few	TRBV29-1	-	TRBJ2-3	CSVVSKTSTDTQYF	TGCAGCGTTGTTAGTAAAACCAGCACAGATACGCAGTATTTT
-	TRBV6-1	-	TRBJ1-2	CASSEGQPDRYGYTF	TGTGCCAGCAGTGAAGGACAGCCCGACCGCTATGGCTACACCTTC
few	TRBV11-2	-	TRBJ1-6	CASSLEAGPNSPLHF	TGTGCCAGCAGCTTAGAGGCGGGACCTAATTCACCCCTCCACTTT
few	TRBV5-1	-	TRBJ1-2	CASSLEAGIYGYTF	TGCGCCAGCAGCTTGGAGGCAGGCATCTATGGCTACACCTTC
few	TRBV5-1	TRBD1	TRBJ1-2	CASSPEPDREYGYTF	TGCGCCAGCAGCCCCGAACCAGACAGGGAGTATGGCTACACCTTC
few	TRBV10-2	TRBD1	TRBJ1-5	CASSIGGSGQPQHF	TGCGCCAGCAGTATAGGGGGCTCAGGGCAGCCCCAGCATTTT
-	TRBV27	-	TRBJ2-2	CASSLRGTGELFF	TGTGCCAGCAGTTTGCGAGGGACCGGGGAGCTGTTTTTT
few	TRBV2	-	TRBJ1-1	CASVRGETEAFF	TGTGCCAGCGTCAGGGGAGAGACTGAAGCTTTCTTT
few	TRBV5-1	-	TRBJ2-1	CASTPAESSYNEQFF	TGCGCCAGCACCCCGGCGGAGAGCTCCTACAATGAGCAGTTCTTC
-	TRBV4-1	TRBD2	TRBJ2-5	CASSPGLAGDQETQYF	TGCGCCAGCAGCCCCGGACTAGCGGGGGACCAAGAGACCCAGTACTTC
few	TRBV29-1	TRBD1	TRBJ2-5	CSSRTGSLETQYF	TGCAGCTCAAGGACAGGAAGCTTAGAGACCCAGTACTTC
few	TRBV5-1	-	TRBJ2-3	CASSLEGRDTDTQYF	TGCGCCAGCAGCTTGGAAGGGCGGGACACAGATACGCAGTATTTT
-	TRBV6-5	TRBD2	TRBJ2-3	CASSRRGASTDTQYF	TGTGCCAGCAGTCGGCGGGGGGCAAGCACAGATACGCAGTATTTT
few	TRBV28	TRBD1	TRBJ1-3	CASSRGERGNTIYF	TGTGCCAGCAGCAGGGGGGAACGGGGAAACACCATATATTTT
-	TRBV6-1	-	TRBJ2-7	CASFEARYEQYF	TGTGCCAGCTTCGAGGCTAGGTACGAGCAGTACTTC
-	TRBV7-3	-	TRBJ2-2	CASSLGGTYANTGELFF	TGTGCCAGCAGCTTAGGGGGGACGTATGCGAACACCGGGGAGCTGTTTTTT
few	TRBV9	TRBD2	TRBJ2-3	CASSPLAGPHTDTQYF	TGTGCCAGCAGCCCCCTAGCGGGGCCCCACACAGATACGCAGTATTTT
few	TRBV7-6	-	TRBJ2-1	CASRPSDEQFF	TGTGCCAGCAGACCGAGCGACGAGCAGTTCTTC